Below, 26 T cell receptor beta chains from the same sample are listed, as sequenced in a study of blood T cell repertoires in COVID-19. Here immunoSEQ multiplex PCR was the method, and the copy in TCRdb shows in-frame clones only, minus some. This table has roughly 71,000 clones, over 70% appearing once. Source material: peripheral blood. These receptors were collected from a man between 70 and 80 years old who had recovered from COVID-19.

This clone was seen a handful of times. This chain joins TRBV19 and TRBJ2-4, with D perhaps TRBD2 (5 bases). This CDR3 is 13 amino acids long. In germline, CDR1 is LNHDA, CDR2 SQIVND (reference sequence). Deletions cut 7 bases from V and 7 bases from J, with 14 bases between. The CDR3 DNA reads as TGTGCCAGTACCGCGGGCCCGGCGAACATTCAGTACTTC. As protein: CASTAGPANIQYF.

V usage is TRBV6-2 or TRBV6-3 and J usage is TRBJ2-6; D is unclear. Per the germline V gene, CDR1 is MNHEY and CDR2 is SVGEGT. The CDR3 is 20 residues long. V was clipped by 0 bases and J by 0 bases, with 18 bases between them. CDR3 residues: CASSYSFQTDTNSGANVLTF. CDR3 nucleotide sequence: TGTGCCAGCAGTTACTCATTCCAGACGGATACTAACTCTGGGGCCAACGTCCTGACTTTC.

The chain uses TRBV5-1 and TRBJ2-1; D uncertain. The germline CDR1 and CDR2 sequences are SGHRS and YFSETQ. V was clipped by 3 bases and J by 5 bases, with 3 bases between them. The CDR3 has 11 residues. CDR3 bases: TGCGCCAGCAGCTCGGACAATGAGCAGTTCTTC. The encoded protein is CASSSDNEQFF.

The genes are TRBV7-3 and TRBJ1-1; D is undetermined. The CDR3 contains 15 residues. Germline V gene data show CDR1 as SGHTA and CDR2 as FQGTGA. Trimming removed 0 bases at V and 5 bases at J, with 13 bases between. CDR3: CASSLTPEARTEAFF. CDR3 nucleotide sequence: TGTGCCAGCAGCTTAACGCCAGAAGCGAGGACTGAAGCTTTCTTT.

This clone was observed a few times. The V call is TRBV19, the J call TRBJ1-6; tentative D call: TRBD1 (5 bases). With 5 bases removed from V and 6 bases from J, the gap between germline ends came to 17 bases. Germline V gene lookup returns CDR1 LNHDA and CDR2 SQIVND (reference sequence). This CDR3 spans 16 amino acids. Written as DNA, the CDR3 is TGTGCCAGTAGTGTCCTTGCCGGACAACCTAATTCACCCCTCCACTTT. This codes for CASSVLAGQPNSPLHF. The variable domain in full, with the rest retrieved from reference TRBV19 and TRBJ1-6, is DGGITQSPKYLFRKEGQNVTLSCEQNLNHDAMYWYRQDPGQGLRLIYYSQIVNDFQKGDIAEGYSVSREKKESFPLTVTSAQKNPTAFYLCASSVLAGQPNSPLHFGNGTRLTVT.

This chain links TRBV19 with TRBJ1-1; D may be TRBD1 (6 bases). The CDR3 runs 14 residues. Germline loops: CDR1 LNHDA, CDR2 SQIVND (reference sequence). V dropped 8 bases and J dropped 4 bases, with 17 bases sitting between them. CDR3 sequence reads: CASGRDRSGTEAFF. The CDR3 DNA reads TGTGCCAGTGGACGAGACAGGTCGGGCACTGAAGCTTTCTTT.

The CDR3 loop is CASSPRPADTEAFF. CDR3 in DNA: TGTGCCAGCTCACCACGCCCCGCGGACACTGAAGCTTTCTTT. The chain has TRBV18 and TRBJ1-1, with no clear D. This CDR3 has 14 amino acids. Germline loops: CDR1 KGHSH, CDR2 LQKENI. V lost 1 base and J 3 bases, leaving 9 bases between the germline ends.

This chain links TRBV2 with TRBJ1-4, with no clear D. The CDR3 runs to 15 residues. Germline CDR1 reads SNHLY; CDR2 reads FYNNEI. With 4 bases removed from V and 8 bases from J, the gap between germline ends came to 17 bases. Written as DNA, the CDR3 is TGTGCCAGCAGTGCCCGACTGACCCCCGAGGAAAAACTGTTTTTT. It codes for CASSARLTPEEKLFF.

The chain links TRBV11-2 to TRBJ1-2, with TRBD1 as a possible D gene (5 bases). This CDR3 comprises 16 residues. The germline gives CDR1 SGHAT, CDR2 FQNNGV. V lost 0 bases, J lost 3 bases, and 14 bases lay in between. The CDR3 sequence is CASSLDISIRDYGYTF. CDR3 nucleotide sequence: TGTGCCAGCAGCTTAGATATCTCGATCAGGGACTATGGCTACACCTTC.

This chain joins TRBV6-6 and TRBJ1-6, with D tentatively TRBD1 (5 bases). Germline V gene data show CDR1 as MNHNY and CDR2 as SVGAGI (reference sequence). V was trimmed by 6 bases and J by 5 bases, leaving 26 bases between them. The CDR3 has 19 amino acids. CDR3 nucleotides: TGTGCCAGCAGCTACCCTTCGGGCAGGGCTTTATTCCATAATTCACCCCTCCACTTT. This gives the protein CASSYPSGRALFHNSPLHF.

DNA for the CDR3: TGTGCCAGCAGCCCGAGTAGGAGCGGGAGGGATTCCTACAATGAGCAGTTCTTC. Translation: CASSPSRSGRDSYNEQFF. V gene TRBV27 combines with J gene TRBJ2-1; 10 bases agree with TRBD2. V lost 6 bases to trimming and J lost 1 base; unmatched junction nucleotides: 12. Germline V gene lookup returns CDR1 MNHEY and CDR2 SMNVEV (reference sequence). The CDR3 is 18 residues long.

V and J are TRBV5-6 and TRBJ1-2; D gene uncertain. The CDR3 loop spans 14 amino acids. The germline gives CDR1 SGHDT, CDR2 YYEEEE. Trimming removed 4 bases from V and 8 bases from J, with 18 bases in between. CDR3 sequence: CASSRISLGGGYTF. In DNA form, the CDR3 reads TGTGCCAGCAGCCGAATAAGCCTGGGAGGAGGCTACACCTTC.

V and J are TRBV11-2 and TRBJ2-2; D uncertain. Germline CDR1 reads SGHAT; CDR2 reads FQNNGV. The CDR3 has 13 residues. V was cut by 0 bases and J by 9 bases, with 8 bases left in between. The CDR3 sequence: CASSLERLRELFF. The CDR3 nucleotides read TGTGCCAGCAGCTTAGAGCGCCTTAGGGAGCTGTTTTTT.

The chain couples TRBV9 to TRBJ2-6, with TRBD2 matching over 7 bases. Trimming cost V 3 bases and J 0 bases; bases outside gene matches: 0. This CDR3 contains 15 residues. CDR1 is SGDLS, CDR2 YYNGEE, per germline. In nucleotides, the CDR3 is TGTGCCAGCAGCGCTAGCGGCTCTGGGGCCAACGTCCTGACTTTC. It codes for CASSASGSGANVLTF.

CDR3: CASSLSGGVSPLHF. DNA of the CDR3: TGCGCCAGCAGCTTGTCGGGGGGAGTCTCACCCCTCCACTTT. The chain links TRBV5-1 to TRBJ1-6; TRBD1 might be the D (5 bases). The CDR3 runs 14 residues. Germline V lookup: CDR1 SGHRS, CDR2 YFSETQ. Trimming took 1 base from V and 10 from J, leaving 12 bases between them.

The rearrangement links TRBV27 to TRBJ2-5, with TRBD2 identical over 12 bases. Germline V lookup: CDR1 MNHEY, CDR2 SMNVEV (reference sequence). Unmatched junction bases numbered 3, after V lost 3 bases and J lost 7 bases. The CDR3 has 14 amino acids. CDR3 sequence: CASSLGGLAGTQYF. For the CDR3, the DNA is TGTGCCAGCAGTTTGGGGGGACTAGCGGGGACCCAGTACTTC.

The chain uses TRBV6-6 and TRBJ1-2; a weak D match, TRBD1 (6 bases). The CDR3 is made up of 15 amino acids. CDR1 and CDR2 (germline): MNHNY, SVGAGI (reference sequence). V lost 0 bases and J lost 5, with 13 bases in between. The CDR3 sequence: CASSYSSKGGYGYTF. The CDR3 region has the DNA TGTGCCAGCAGTTACTCGAGCAAGGGGGGGTATGGCTACACCTTC.

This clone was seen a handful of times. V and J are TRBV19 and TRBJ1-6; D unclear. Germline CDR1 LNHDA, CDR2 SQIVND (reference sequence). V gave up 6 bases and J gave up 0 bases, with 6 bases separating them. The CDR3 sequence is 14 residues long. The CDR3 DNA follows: TGTGCCAGTAGGCTAAGCTCCTATAATTCACCCCTCCACTTT. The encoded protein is CASRLSSYNSPLHF.

As DNA, the CDR3 is TGTGCCAGCAGCTTAATAGGGGGCGCCTACAATGAGCAGTTCTTC. Residues: CASSLIGGAYNEQFF. The V and J genes are TRBV7-9 and TRBJ2-1, with 7 bases aligning to TRBD1. After removal of 2 bases from V and 2 bases from J, the junction contained 3 bases not matched to a gene. The CDR3 is made up of 15 amino acids. The germline gives CDR1 SEHNR, CDR2 FQNEAQ (reference sequence).

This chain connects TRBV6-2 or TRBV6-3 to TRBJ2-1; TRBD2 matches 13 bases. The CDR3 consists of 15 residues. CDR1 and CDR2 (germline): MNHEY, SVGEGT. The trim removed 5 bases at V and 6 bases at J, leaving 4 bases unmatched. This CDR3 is CASSKLAGGANEQFF. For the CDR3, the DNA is TGTGCCAGCAGTAAACTAGCGGGAGGGGCCAATGAGCAGTTCTTC.

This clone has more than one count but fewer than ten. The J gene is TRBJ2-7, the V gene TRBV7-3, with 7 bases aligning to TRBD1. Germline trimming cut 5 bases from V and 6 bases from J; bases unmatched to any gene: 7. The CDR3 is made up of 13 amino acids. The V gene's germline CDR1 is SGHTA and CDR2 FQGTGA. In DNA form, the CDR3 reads TGTGCCAGCAGCACGGGACAGTTCGGCGAGCAGTACTTC. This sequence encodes CASSTGQFGEQYF.

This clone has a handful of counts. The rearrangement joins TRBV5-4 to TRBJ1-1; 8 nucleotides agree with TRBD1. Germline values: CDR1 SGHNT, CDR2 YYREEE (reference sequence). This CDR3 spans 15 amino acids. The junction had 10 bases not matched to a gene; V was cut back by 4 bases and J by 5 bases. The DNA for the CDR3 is TGTGCCAGCAGCCGCCAAACAGGGGGTGGGACTGAAGCTTTCTTT. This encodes CASSRQTGGGTEAFF. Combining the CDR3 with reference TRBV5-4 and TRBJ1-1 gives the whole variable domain ETGVTQSPTHLIKTRGQQVTLRCSSQSGHNTVSWYQQALGQGPQFIFQYYREEENGRGNFPPRFSGLQFPNYSSELNVNALELDDSALYLCASSRQTGGGTEAFFGQGTRLTVV.

CDR3 residues: CASRQAGGYTF. In DNA, the CDR3 is TGTGCCAGCAGGCAGGCGGGTGGCTACACCTTC. V gene TRBV3-1 (or the pseudogene TRBV3-2) combines with J gene TRBJ1-2; D not resolved. Trimming cost V 6 bases and J 7 bases, with 9 bases left between them. Germline V gene lookup returns CDR1 LGHDT and CDR2 YNNKEL (reference sequence). This CDR3 has 11 residues.

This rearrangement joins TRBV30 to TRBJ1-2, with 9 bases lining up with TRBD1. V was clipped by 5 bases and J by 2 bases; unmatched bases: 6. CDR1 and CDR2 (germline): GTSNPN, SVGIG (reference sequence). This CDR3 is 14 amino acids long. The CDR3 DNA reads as TGTGCCTGGGCCCGGGACAGGGCCAACTATGGCTACACCTTC. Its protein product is CAWARDRANYGYTF.

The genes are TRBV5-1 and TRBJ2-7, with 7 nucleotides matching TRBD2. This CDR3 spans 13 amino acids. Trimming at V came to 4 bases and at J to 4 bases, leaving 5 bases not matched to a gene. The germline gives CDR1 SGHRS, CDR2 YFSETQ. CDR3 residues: CASSGGTNYEQYF. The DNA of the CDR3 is TGCGCCAGCAGCGGCGGGACTAATTACGAGCAGTACTTC.

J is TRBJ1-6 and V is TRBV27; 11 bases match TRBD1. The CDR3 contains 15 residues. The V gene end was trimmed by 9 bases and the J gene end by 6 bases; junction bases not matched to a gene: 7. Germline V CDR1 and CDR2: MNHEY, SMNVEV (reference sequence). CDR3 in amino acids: CASRTGGSLNSPLHF. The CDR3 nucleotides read TGTGCCAGTCGGACAGGGGGCTCCCTTAATTCACCCCTCCACTTT.